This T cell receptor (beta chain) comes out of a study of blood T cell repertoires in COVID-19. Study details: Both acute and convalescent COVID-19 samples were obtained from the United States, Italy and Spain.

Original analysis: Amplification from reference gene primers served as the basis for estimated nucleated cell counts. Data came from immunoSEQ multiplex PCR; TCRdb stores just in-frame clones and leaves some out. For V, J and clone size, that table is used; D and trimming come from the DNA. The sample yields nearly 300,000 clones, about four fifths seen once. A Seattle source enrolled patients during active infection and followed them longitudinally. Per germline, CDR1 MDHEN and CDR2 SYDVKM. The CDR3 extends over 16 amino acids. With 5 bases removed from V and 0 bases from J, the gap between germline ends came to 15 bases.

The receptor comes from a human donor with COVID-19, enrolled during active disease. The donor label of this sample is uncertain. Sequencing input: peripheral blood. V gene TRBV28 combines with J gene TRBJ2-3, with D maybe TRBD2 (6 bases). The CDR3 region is CASSRPAAGSTDTQYF. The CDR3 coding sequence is TGTGCCAGCAGTCGCCCCGCGGCGGGAAGCACAGATACGCAGTATTTT.